This T cell receptor (beta chain) was sequenced for a study of cytomegalovirus exposure and HLA in healthy donors (dated by TCRdb to about 2017). With respect to the entire study: An earlier analysis of roughly 500 of the donors reported about 250 Gb of sequence data and around 110 million unique TCR beta sequences from approximately 180 million T cells. Approximately 310 gigabases of sequencing data and approximately 85 million unique TCR sequences were included in an early release covering over 600 HLA-typed donors. Of the roughly 400 genotyped donors, approximately 83% fell in the genetic ancestry cluster associated with self-reported Caucasian donors. The aim of the study was to test whether cataloging public T cell receptors could identify signatures of past pathogen exposure. The study used immunosequencing to profile the T cell repertoires of hundreds of subjects and linked those repertoires to cytomegalovirus serostatus. Besides the first cohort of about 730 subjects, a separate validation cohort made up of 120 different subjects was used. To predict cytomegalovirus infection status, the study combined high-throughput TCR immunosequencing, statistical association of individual TCRs with disease status, and machine learning. In a later analysis, previously published TCR beta repertoires from about 670 donors were re-analyzed and high-resolution HLA genotyping was added so that TCR occurrence patterns could be studied. Rather than drawing on any new phenotypic data, the later analysis identified candidate immune exposures from TCR beta sequences and the way those sequences occurred across donors. To decide whether each TCR beta V gene segment behaved as functional or pseudogenic, an earlier analysis of approximately 600 of the donors relied on high-throughput TCR beta sequencing. Donor age, sex, ethnicity and CMV serostatus were collected together with the repertoire data. Genome-wide SNP genotypes for about three fifths of the roughly 670 donors were used in a later genetic analysis, which treated that subset as a discovery cohort. Every discovery cohort repertoire had been produced on one sequencing platform. Class I and class II HLA loci were covered by the typing at four-digit resolution. The number of typed donors differed by locus: about 620-640 for A, B, C, DRB1 and DQB1; 522 for DQA1; 606 for DPA1; and some 430 for DPB1. About 5 DR-DQ haplotypes were handled as single units for association and clustering, since linkage in the cohort was strong. Among about 360 genotyped donors of the cohort, an average of around 240,000 unique TCR beta nucleotide sequences were sequenced per donor, roughly 20% of them non-productive. Findings and caveats that apply to the study as a whole: The authors suggested that the approach could potentially be extended to other disease states and immunological phenotypes. Because HLA typing was unavailable for some donors at each locus, only the typed subset was used in association tests. In an earlier analysis of about 600 of the donors, most TCR beta V segments appeared in productive rearrangements about 87% or about 30% of the time, broadly matching IMGT annotations. In a later analysis, several top co-occurrence clusters were reported to appear linked to parvovirus B19, influenza, CMV and Epstein-Barr virus. For the cohort, immune exposure information was limited to CMV serostatus. In the study, 150 to 200 TCR beta chains were listed as associated with cytomegalovirus. Across donors, most TCR sequences were observed very rarely, whereas some public TCRs were present in many individuals. In a later analysis, about 17,000 TCR beta sequences were associated with specific HLA alleles at a false discovery rate of 0.05. In vitro tests confirmed that a few of the cytomegalovirus-associated TCR beta chains recognize cytomegalovirus antigens. Around 16 rarely observed V segments, including chromosome 9 orphons, were excluded from the earlier analysis of some 590 of the donors because counts were too low. A later analysis found that HLA-associated TCR beta chains were more clonally expanded and had lower generation probabilities than equally common non-associated chains. Sequencing depth was assumed to be roughly uniform across donors in the presence/absence analyses, though that assumption may not hold. A later analysis found that TCR association rates varied across HLA loci, with DRB1 alleles showing the most associated TCRs and HLA-C alleles the fewest. A further reported finding was that TCR beta sequences accurately predicted the HLA-A and HLA-B alleles for most subjects in the first cohort. Correlated functional status among segregating V segments might reflect linkage disequilibrium, but an unknown experimental factor could not be ruled out. The cohort was sequenced for TCR beta chains only, and without alpha or paired-chain data the features that could be detected were limited. Some IMGT-functional V segments, including TRBV6-2 and TRBV6-3, could not be distinguished by the 87-base-pair reads and were therefore excluded. According to a later analysis, most CMV-associated TCR beta chains appeared to be HLA-restricted, and the HLA associations seemed to be driven largely by CMV exposure. The classifier was reported to diagnose cytomegalovirus status with high specificity and sensitivity in both the original and validation cohorts. According to a later genetic analysis, donors in an Asian-associated ancestry cluster had fewer N-insertions in productive TCRs than the roughly 670-donor mean. Assigning TCR associations to individual alleles was difficult when HLA alleles, especially DR and DQ, strongly co-occurred. In a later genetic analysis, a missense DCLRE1C variant was associated with V-gene and J-gene trimming of TCR beta chains, and the association was replicated in an independent cohort. A cluster of highly shared sequence variants was judged likely to represent a technical artifact of the sequencing pipeline.

The library relied on the immunoSEQ multiplex PCR assay. A mixture of 60 forward primers for TCR Vbeta segments and 13 reverse primers for TCR Jbeta segments was used in the multiplex PCR. The CDR3 region of rearranged TCR beta genes was amplified from genomic DNA by a multiplex PCR assay. The amplified TCR beta libraries were sequenced on the Illumina HiSeq System as 87-base-pair reads. The original pipeline was this. Across the 500 to 750 repertoires, a later analysis counted approximately 83 million unique TCR beta chains, 8.5 million to 12 million of which were shared by at least two donors. A nearest-neighbor algorithm error-corrected the raw reads and collapsed the reads into unique sequences, merging closely related sequences to remove PCR and sequencing errors. Alignment of CDR3 sequences to IMGT reference sequences was used to assign V, D and J gene segments. Each retained sequence needed at least a six-nucleotide match to both a V gene segment and a J gene segment. Rearrangements were called productive when the CDR3 lacked stop codons and stayed in frame with V and J; all others were non-productive. Following IMGT convention, CDR3 was defined as the stretch from the second conserved V-encoded cysteine up to the conserved J-encoded phenylalanine. In an earlier analysis of roughly 610 of the donors, sequences lacking an unambiguous match to a single V gene segment were excluded. An earlier analysis of several hundred of the donors called V segments functional above 56.7% productive rearrangements and segregating when the between-donor standard deviation exceeded 5%. To diagnose cytomegalovirus status from the catalog of TCR beta chain sequences, a statistical classification framework was built. In a later analysis, TCR nucleotide sequences were compared against IMGT/GENE-DB human TR gene sequences so that V and J genes could be assigned. In a later analysis, CDR3 sequences and most-parsimonious VDJ recombination scenarios were assigned using the TCRdist pipeline. In a later analysis, each TCR beta chain was defined by its CDR3 amino acid sequence together with its V-gene family, and reads without a unique V-gene family were excluded. A later analysis removed nearly 600 highly shared, low-generation-probability nucleotide sequences to deal with suspected cross-contamination and a sequencing artifact. In a later analysis, a clonal expansion index was calculated for each public chain from normalized within-repertoire ranks of inferred template counts. Generation probabilities in a later analysis came from a VDJ recombination model fitted to out-of-frame rearrangements, and those results were checked against IGoR. A later analysis scored TCR-TCR, TCR-HLA and TCR-CMV co-occurrence with hypergeometric tests, applying a repertoire-size bias correction to TCR pairs. In a later analysis, false discovery rates were estimated by permuting HLA or CMV assignments 20 times. In a later analysis, co-occurring TCRs were grouped using DBSCAN, and TCRdist sequence similarity was added for clustering within HLA-allele-positive subsets. Co-occurrence clustering excluded repertoires with fewer than 30,000 or more than 120,000 public chains, plus five with anomalous nucleotide sharing. Entries here come from immuneACCESS through TCRdb and include only in-frame sequences with V and J called. Some clones fail to appear in such tables; in the studies checked, an unresolved V gene covers under half of the shortfall, and the cause of the remainder is unknown. Clone size and the V and J calls come from that table; the DNA yielded D and trimming. This sample has fewer than 200,000 clones in its table, and 80% of those were observed once. The ten biggest clones cover around 0.69% of the sample.

The count of this clone is one. Its antigen target is currently unknown. There are no base qualities to consult, and no much larger clone falls within one base. V drops 11 bases and J drops 3 bases, leaving 25 bases in between. The CDR3 starts with the cysteine, ends with the phenylalanine, and has 16 residues. The entry retains the CDR3 DNA only, 48 bases that are in frame from base 1. CDR1 is given as LNHDA and CDR2 as SQIVND, both from the germline V gene (reference sequence). In total, approximately 610 healthy bone marrow donors made up the cohort. All cohort members were sampled while nominally healthy, although unrecorded immune exposures were likely present. The donor was CMV seronegative and was included in the group of under 450 seronegative cohort members. A peripheral blood sample was collected from each donor, and TCR beta sequencing was performed on peripheral blood mononuclear cells. Genomic DNA extraction from the blood cell samples was performed with the Qiagen DNeasy Blood Extraction Kit.

This TCR was recovered from a boy aged 5-17 years in good health and CMV-seronegative. The material sequenced was PBMCs. The chain links TRBV19 with TRBJ1-1; TRBD1 is perhaps the D gene, given 6 matching bases. The nucleotide sequence is TGTGCCCCCGACCCGACAGGCCCCTCTAGGGACACTGAAGCTTTCTTT. Translation gives CAPDPTGPSRDTEAFF.